This is a list of T cell receptor beta chains from one sample in a study of shared clonotypes between healthy human individuals. Clones were read by immunoSEQ multiplex PCR, and TCRdb kept only the in-frame ones, dropping some. The top ten clones hold more than 1.5% of a sample with roughly 2,000,000 clones, about 93% of them seen once. The sample was naive CD8+ T cells from PBMCs. The receptors derive from a man aged 18 to 30 in good health. Some clones in this sample may be carry-over from other donors' samples. The CDR3 runs from the conserved cysteine through the conserved F or W. Fields, in order: D gene, J gene, clone size, V gene, CDR3 protein, CDR3 DNA. D genes are given only for firm matches. Clone size appears in some rows only: once, few, many, or a class for an expanded clone.

D: TRBD2
J: TRBJ2-1
size: NA
V: TRBV7-9
CDR3: CASSVVASEGRAGNEQFF
DNA: TGTGCCAGCAGCGTAGTGGCGTCTGAGGGGAGGGCCGGGAATGAGCAGTTCTTC

D: NA
J: TRBJ1-4
size: NA
V: TRBV9
CDR3: CASSVDLGTNEKLFF
DNA: TGTGCCAGCAGCGTAGATCTGGGAACTAATGAAAAACTGTTTTTT

D: NA
J: TRBJ2-6
size: NA
V: TRBV4-3
CDR3: CASSQDRTSGANVLTF
DNA: TGCGCCAGCAGCCAAGATAGAACCTCTGGGGCCAACGTCCTGACTTTC

D: NA
J: TRBJ2-7
size: NA
V: TRBV7-6
CDR3: CASSSQGNWDEQYF
DNA: TGTGCCAGCAGCTCACAGGGTAATTGGGACGAGCAGTACTTC

D: NA
J: TRBJ1-1
size: NA
V: TRBV28
CDR3: CASSFGAISYRGTEAFF
DNA: TGTGCCAGCAGTTTTGGAGCAATCAGTTATCGTGGCACTGAAGCTTTCTTT

D: NA
J: TRBJ2-2
size: NA
V: TRBV4-3
CDR3: CASKTGAGETGELFF
DNA: TGCGCCAGCAAAACAGGGGCGGGGGAGACCGGGGAGCTGTTTTTT

D: TRBD1
J: TRBJ1-2
size: NA
V: TRBV29-1
CDR3: CSAVDRDLNYGYTF
DNA: TGCAGCGCTGTGGACAGGGACCTTAACTATGGCTACACCTTC

D: TRBD1
J: TRBJ2-7
size: NA
V: TRBV13
CDR3: CATSRDRVIHEQYF
DNA: TGTGCCACCTCCCGGGACAGGGTCATCCACGAGCAGTACTTC

D: NA
J: TRBJ2-2
size: NA
V: TRBV7-6
CDR3: CASGRVAGGTGELFF
DNA: TGTGCCAGCGGAAGGGTGGCAGGAGGCACCGGGGAGCTGTTTTTT

D: TRBD2
J: TRBJ2-7
size: once
V: TRBV27
CDR3: CASRAGRDYEQYF
DNA: TGTGCCAGCAGAGCAGGGAGGGACTACGAGCAGTACTTC

D: NA
J: TRBJ2-3
size: NA
V: TRBV5-6
CDR3: CASSLEGSPDTQYF
DNA: TGTGCCAGCAGCTTGGAAGGGAGCCCAGATACGCAGTATTTT

D: TRBD1
J: TRBJ1-5
size: NA
V: TRBV4-1
CDR3: CASSQDPTGRYQPQHF
DNA: TGCGCCAGCAGCCAAGATCCGACAGGGCGATATCAGCCCCAGCATTTT

D: TRBD1
J: TRBJ1-1
size: NA
V: TRBV7-8
CDR3: CASSPQQGMNTEAFF
DNA: TGTGCCAGCAGCCCCCAACAGGGGATGAACACTGAAGCTTTCTTT

D: NA
J: TRBJ2-2
size: once
V: TRBV5-4
CDR3: CASSFRGAGELFF
DNA: TGTGCCAGCTCTTTTAGGGGGGCCGGGGAGCTGTTTTTT

D: NA
J: TRBJ2-3
size: NA
V: TRBV7-3
CDR3: CASSSRDDLTDTQYF
DNA: TGTGCCAGCAGCTCACGGGATGACCTCACAGATACGCAGTATTTT

D: TRBD1
J: TRBJ1-4
size: NA
V: TRBV7-9
CDR3: CASSPQLGTGNATNEKLFF
DNA: TGTGCCAGCAGCCCCCAGCTGGGGACAGGGAATGCAACTAATGAAAAACTGTTTTTT

D: TRBD1
J: TRBJ1-2
size: NA
V: TRBV4-3
CDR3: CASSQVQGANGYTF
DNA: TGCGCCAGCAGCCAAGTCCAGGGGGCCAATGGCTACACCTTC

D: TRBD2
J: TRBJ2-5
size: NA
V: TRBV2
CDR3: CASSEDGSGIKTQYF
DNA: TGTGCCAGCAGTGAAGATGGTAGCGGGATAAAGACCCAGTACTTC

D: NA
J: TRBJ2-7
size: NA
V: TRBV5-1
CDR3: CASSFGVPYEQYF
DNA: TGCGCCAGCAGCTTTGGCGTGCCCTACGAGCAGTACTTC

D: NA
J: TRBJ2-2
size: once
V: TRBV7-3
CDR3: CASSPTGSGELFF
DNA: TGTGCCAGCAGCCCTACGGGGTCCGGGGAGCTGTTTTTT

D: TRBD2
J: TRBJ2-1
size: NA
V: TRBV10-3
CDR3: CATNAPGLAFFNEQFF
DNA: TGTGCCACAAACGCTCCGGGACTAGCGTTCTTCAATGAGCAGTTCTTC

D: NA
J: TRBJ2-6
size: NA
V: TRBV4-1
CDR3: CASGKGGGSGANVLTF
DNA: TGCGCCAGCGGTAAAGGGGGTGGCTCTGGGGCCAACGTCCTGACTTTC

D: TRBD1
J: TRBJ2-7
size: NA
V: TRBV6-5
CDR3: CASRTGLNEQYF
DNA: TGTGCCAGCAGGACAGGGCTGAACGAGCAGTACTTC

D: TRBD1
J: TRBJ2-1
size: NA
V: TRBV2
CDR3: CASSPFLVGGLNEQFF
DNA: TGTGCCAGCAGTCCCTTTCTAGTAGGGGGCCTCAATGAGCAGTTCTTC

D: TRBD1
J: TRBJ2-1
size: NA
V: TRBV27
CDR3: CASSPLDVRTGVTPEQFF
DNA: TGTGCCAGCAGTCCACTAGATGTTCGGACAGGGGTTACCCCCGAGCAGTTCTTC

D: TRBD2
J: TRBJ2-3
size: NA
V: TRBV7-8
CDR3: CASSPRGWTSGTGSTDTQYF
DNA: TGTGCCAGCAGCCCGAGGGGGTGGACTAGCGGGACCGGGAGCACAGATACGCAGTATTTT

D: NA
J: TRBJ2-7
size: NA
V: TRBV5-1
CDR3: CASSYYPRDPLREQYF
DNA: TGCGCCAGCAGCTATTACCCCCGGGACCCCCTGAGGGAGCAGTACTTC

D: NA
J: TRBJ2-1
size: NA
V: TRBV6-1
CDR3: CASILGRTNEQFF
DNA: TGTGCCAGCATATTAGGTAGAACCAATGAGCAGTTCTTC

D: NA
J: TRBJ1-1
size: NA
V: TRBV9
CDR3: CASSVEGSGMNTEAFF
DNA: TGTGCCAGCAGCGTAGAGGGTTCGGGAATGAACACTGAAGCTTTCTTT

D: NA
J: TRBJ2-7
size: NA
V: TRBV27
CDR3: CASSYGTTYEQYF
DNA: TGTGCCAGCAGTTACGGGACAACCTACGAGCAGTACTTC

D: NA
J: TRBJ1-1
size: NA
V: TRBV7-9
CDR3: CASSYKNTEAFF
DNA: TGTGCCAGCAGCTACAAGAACACTGAAGCTTTCTTT

D: NA
J: TRBJ1-1
size: few
V: TRBV27
CDR3: CASRPTGWTEAFF
DNA: TGTGCCAGCAGGCCGACAGGATGGACTGAAGCTTTCTTT

D: NA
J: TRBJ2-7
size: NA
V: TRBV5-6
CDR3: CASSWAGTVYEQYF
DNA: TGTGCCAGCAGCTGGGCGGGAACGGTCTACGAGCAGTACTTC